This TCR beta chain appears in the sequencing data of a study of cytomegalovirus exposure and HLA in healthy donors. Details on this clone: Its antigen is still unknown.

Primers included in the PCR were 60 Vbeta and 13 Jbeta primers. Profiling relied on immunoSEQ multiplex PCR, and the TCRdb table lists in-frame clones only, not all of them. The data contain roughly 110,000 clones, around 76% of them seen just once; the ten biggest clones take up around 5.8%. Whole-study findings and limits: Of the V segments, some could not be distinguished, including TRBV6-2 and TRBV6-3, and were excluded. It was reported in a later analysis that an Asian-associated ancestry cluster showed fewer N-insertions than the approximately 700-donor mean.

The CDR3 is made up of 15 amino acids. Trimming pared 3 bases from V and 5 bases from J, leaving 14 bases between. CDR1 and CDR2 (germline): MNHNS, SASEGT. This sequence joins TRBV6-1 and TRBJ1-5, with a weak D call TRBD1 (5 bases). The clonotype was recovered from a woman between 50 and 59 years old in good health and CMV-seropositive. Source material: PBMCs. CDR3 DNA sequence: TGTGCCAGCAGTGAGGGTTATACGGGGGATCAGCCCCAGCATTTT. As protein: CASSEGYTGDQPQHF.